This T cell receptor beta chain was profiled in a study of blood T cell repertoires in COVID-19. Study-wide context: From the United States, Italy and Spain came samples of acute and convalescent COVID-19. Sources were T cells, B-cell-depleted T cells, or PBMCs; the material itself was cDNA or gDNA.

The data were produced by immunoSEQ multiplex PCR, yet TCRdb's version contains in-frame clones alone and is incomplete. The sample yields roughly 120,000 clones, 70% to 90% seen once. Looked up from germline, CDR1 is SGHRS and CDR2 is YFSETQ. V lost 1 base and J 5 bases, leaving 13 bases between the germline ends. The CDR3 loop spans 14 amino acids. Sequenced material: peripheral blood. The genes are TRBV5-1 and TRBJ2-7, with a possible D match to TRBD1 (6 bases). This receptor was taken from a man between 65 and 85 years old who had recovered from COVID-19. The CDR3 here is CASSLPSGANEQYF. The CDR3 DNA sequence: TGCGCCAGCAGCTTGCCTTCAGGGGCGAACGAGCAGTACTTC.